The clone carrying this TCR beta chain has more than one count but fewer than ten. The antigen is undetermined. This entry belongs to a study of cytomegalovirus exposure and HLA in healthy donors. A multiplex PCR was run with 60 Vbeta primers and 13 Jbeta primers. The data were produced by immunoSEQ multiplex PCR, yet TCRdb's version contains in-frame clones alone and is incomplete. This table has more than 110,000 clones, roughly four fifths appearing once. CDR1 MNHEY and CDR2 SVGAGI come from the germline V gene. V lost 2 bases and J lost 8; bases outside the gene matches: 7. The CDR3 is 15 amino acids. The study's findings and limits: Rare sequences made up most TCRs, while some public TCRs were found in many donors. Upon later analysis, HLA-associated TCR beta chains proved more clonally expanded than other, equally common chains. As was reported, the HLA-A and HLA-B alleles of most subjects were accurately predicted from TCR beta sequences. Only CMV serostatus was available as immune exposure information.

The origin of this receptor is a woman aged 40 to 55 in good health and CMV-seronegative. The gene calls are TRBV6-5 and TRBJ1-4; TRBD1 agrees at 8 bases. The sequenced material came from PBMCs. The CDR3 is CASSYGTGFGEKLFF. The CDR3 DNA sequence: TGTGCCAGCAGTTACGGGACAGGATTTGGAGAAAAACTGTTTTTT.